This TCR beta chain was captured by sequencing in a study of cytomegalovirus exposure and HLA in healthy donors. PCR involved 60 Vbeta and 13 Jbeta primers. This table comes from immunoSEQ multiplex PCR, and its TCRdb copy is limited to in-frame clones, with some not included. The sample has about 190,000 clones, over 70% seen once; the top ten hold 2.5% to 3.5%. The V and J ends lost 4 bases and 7 bases, in that order; junction bases with no gene match: 7. The CDR3 extends over 15 amino acids. Germline V gene data show CDR1 as SEHNR and CDR2 as FQNEAQ (reference sequence). The rearrangement links TRBV7-9 to TRBJ2-1, with 10 bases lining up with TRBD2. The specimen sequenced was PBMCs. The clonotype was recovered from a woman under 40 in good health and CMV-seropositive. The CDR3 here is CASSSPPAGGNEQFF. In DNA form, the CDR3 reads TGTGCCAGCAGCTCACCCCCAGCGGGAGGGAATGAGCAGTTCTTC.